Listed below are T cell receptor beta chains from one sample, sequenced in a study of T cells after yellow fever vaccination. TCRdb reanalysed the 5' RACE reads using MiXCR and keeps one entry per CDR3 protein. Of around 400,000 distinct CDR3 sequences in the sample, 11% are singletons; the top ten hold 18%. The source was PBMCs, collected on the day of the first yellow fever vaccination. These receptors were taken from a man aged 18 to 35 who received the YFV17D yellow fever vaccine. CDR3s include the opening cysteine and the closing phenylalanine or tryptophan. The D gene is left open where the match is weak. Size values are once, few and many counts, or a class for expanded clones, and some rows have none.

d_call,v_call,j_call,clone_size,cdr3_nt,cdr3_aa
NA,TRBV7-6,TRBJ1-5,NA,TGTGCCAGCAGCTTACAGTCGGGGCTGAATCAGCCCCAGCATTTT,CASSLQSGLNQPQHF
TRBD1,TRBV12-3/TRBV12-4,TRBJ2-3,NA,TGTGCCAGCAGTCTCACAGGGGGGTCGGATACGCAGTATTTT,CASSLTGGSDTQYF
NA,TRBV7-6,TRBJ1-2,NA,TGTGCCAGCAGCTTAGACTCAGGGAGGGGGGGCTACACCTTC,CASSLDSGRGGYTF
TRBD2,TRBV6-5,TRBJ2-1,few,TGTGCCAGCAGTTACACTAGCGGGGGGGTCAATGAGCAGTTCTTC,CASSYTSGGVNEQFF
TRBD1,TRBV29-1,TRBJ1-1,many,TGCAGCGTTGGGTCAGGGGGAGTTGAAGCTTTCTTT,CSVGSGGVEAFF
NA,TRBV7-9,TRBJ2-6,few,TGTGCCAGCAGCTTCCCGGGGAGCTCTGGGGCCAACGTCCTGACTTTC,CASSFPGSSGANVLTF
TRBD1,TRBV9,TRBJ2-5,few,TGTGCCAGCAGCGTAGTTGGACAGGGAGCAGAGACCCAGTACTTC,CASSVVGQGAETQYF
NA,TRBV5-1,TRBJ2-1,few,TGCGCCAGCAGCTTAACAGTGGGGGCCTACAATGAGCAGTTCTTC,CASSLTVGAYNEQFF
TRBD1,TRBV5-1,TRBJ2-5,few,TGCGCCAGCAGCTACGGACAGGGAGGTCAAGAGACCCAGTACTTC,CASSYGQGGQETQYF
TRBD1,TRBV19,TRBJ1-5,few,TGTGCCAGTAGCGGGGCAGGGGGCAGGCAGCCCCAGCATTTT,CASSGAGGRQPQHF
TRBD1,TRBV18,TRBJ2-7,few,TGTGCCAGCTCCCTAGGGACAGCCTCCAACGAGCAGTACTTC,CASSLGTASNEQYF
NA,TRBV4-1,TRBJ1-5,NA,TGCGCCAGCAGCCAAGGACACCGATCGGATCAGCCCCAGCATTTT,CASSQGHRSDQPQHF
TRBD1,TRBV5-1,TRBJ2-3,few,TGCGCCAGCAGCAGGGGACAGGACTCCACCACAGATACGCAGTATTTT,CASSRGQDSTTDTQYF
NA,TRBV29-1,TRBJ2-1,NA,TGCAGCGTCGCGACTAGCAATGAGCAGTTCTTC,CSVATSNEQFF
TRBD1,TRBV28,TRBJ2-4,few,TGTGCCAGCAGAGATCCGGGACAGGGAGGGGACATTCAGTACTTC,CASRDPGQGGDIQYF
TRBD2,TRBV7-2,TRBJ2-5,NA,TGTGCCAGCAGCTTAGAATCCGGGAGGAAGACCCAGTACTTC,CASSLESGRKTQYF
NA,TRBV7-2,TRBJ2-1,NA,TGTGCCAGCACCTCTACGGAGGGGTGGATGGATGAGCAGTTCTTC,CASTSTEGWMDEQFF
TRBD1,TRBV6-2/TRBV6-3,TRBJ1-6,NA,TGTGCCAGCAGTTACAACAGGGGTTCACCCCTCCACTTT,CASSYNRGSPLHF
NA,TRBV28,TRBJ2-5,many,TGTGCCAGCAGTTTAAACGGGGGAGAGACCCAGTACTTC,CASSLNGGETQYF
TRBD1,TRBV6-1,TRBJ1-2,few,TGTGCCAGCAGTATGGACAGGGGCCACTATGGCTACACCTTC,CASSMDRGHYGYTF
NA,TRBV12-3/TRBV12-4,TRBJ2-2,NA,TGTACCTGCAGTTTAATTCGGAGGACAGGGAGGGTCAGCGGGGAGCTGTTTTTT,CTCSLIRRTGRVSGELFF
NA,TRBV7-3,TRBJ2-7,NA,TGTGCCAGCAGCTCCGGGCAGAAAACTCTCGAGCAGTACTTC,CASSSGQKTLEQYF
TRBD1,TRBV7-7,TRBJ2-2,few,TGTGCTAGCAGCGGAGGCGACAGGGTGACCACCGGGGAGCTGTTTTTT,CASSGGDRVTTGELFF
NA,TRBV5-4,TRBJ2-3,few,TGTGCCAGCAGCGATGGCCCGTCAGGGGTTGGGCCAGATACGCAGTATTTT,CASSDGPSGVGPDTQYF
NA,TRBV7-2,TRBJ1-4,few,TGTGCCAGCGGGGGGCTTGGCGGAAAACTGTTTTTT,CASGGLGGKLFF
NA,TRBV6-1,TRBJ2-2,NA,TGTGCCAGCAGATCCCAGGGTCAAGGGGAGCTGTTTTTT,CASRSQGQGELFF
NA,TRBV6-5,TRBJ2-7,NA,TGTGCCAGCAGTTACAGGGGCGACTACTACGAGCAGTACTTC,CASSYRGDYYEQYF
NA,TRBV6-5,TRBJ1-1,NA,TGTGCCAGCAGTTACTCACCGGGACGCAAGAACACTGAAGCTTTCTTT,CASSYSPGRKNTEAFF
NA,TRBV7-9,TRBJ2-3,NA,TGTGCCAGCAGCTTAGACAGCAGTCTCACAGATACGCAGTATTTT,CASSLDSSLTDTQYF
NA,TRBV5-6,TRBJ2-5,NA,TGTGCCAGCAGCCTTCCTTATGAGACCCAGTACTTC,CASSLPYETQYF
NA,TRBV27,TRBJ2-1,NA,TGTGCCAGCGGGATTTCAGCGTACAATGAGCAGTTCTTC,CASGISAYNEQFF
TRBD2,TRBV9,TRBJ2-7,many,TGTGCCAGCAGCGTAGGAGGCACTAGCGGCTCCTACGAGCAGTACTTC,CASSVGGTSGSYEQYF
TRBD1,TRBV6-1,TRBJ1-5,few,TGTGCCAGCAGTGGACCGGACAGGGGGTTGATGCAGCCCCAGCATTTT,CASSGPDRGLMQPQHF
NA,TRBV18,TRBJ2-5,NA,TGTGCCAGCTCACCCAGGGGCAACCAAGAGACCCAGTACTTC,CASSPRGNQETQYF
TRBD2,TRBV4-2,TRBJ2-2,few,TGTGCCAGCAGCCAGCTAGCGGGGGCTCTCCACACCGGGGAGCTGTTTTTT,CASSQLAGALHTGELFF
TRBD1,TRBV6-1,TRBJ1-6,few,TGTGCCAGCAGTCGGACAGGGAACAACTCACCCCTCCACTTT,CASSRTGNNSPLHF
NA,TRBV5-1,TRBJ1-1,few,TGCGCCAGCAGAGGTGGAGCAGGGTTGAACACTGAAGCTTTCTTT,CASRGGAGLNTEAFF
NA,TRBV6-2/TRBV6-3,TRBJ2-4,few,TGTGCCAGCAGTTACTCGCCCGGGACGAGAAACATTCAGTACTTC,CASSYSPGTRNIQYF
NA,TRBV6-5,TRBJ1-4,NA,TGTGCCAGCAGTTACTCAGAAAGGGGTGAAAAACTGTTTTTT,CASSYSERGEKLFF
TRBD2,TRBV5-4,TRBJ2-3,few,TGTGCCAGCAGCTTTGGACTAGCGGGGCCGTACGGAGATACGCAGTATTTT,CASSFGLAGPYGDTQYF
NA,TRBV12-3/TRBV12-4,TRBJ1-6,NA,TGTGCCAGCAGTTTTTCACCAGGATCAAGGAATTCACCCCTCCACTTT,CASSFSPGSRNSPLHF
NA,TRBV12-3/TRBV12-4,TRBJ2-5,NA,TGTGCCAGCAGCCAAGGACGGTGGGACCTTGATTTC,CASSQGRWDLDF
NA,TRBV20-1,TRBJ2-1,NA,TGCAGTGCTCCACAGGGATTTAAATACAATGAGCAGTTCTTC,CSAPQGFKYNEQFF
NA,TRBV28,TRBJ1-5,NA,TGTGCCAGCAGTTCGCAGGACGGACTAGGAGGGCCCCAGCATTTT,CASSSQDGLGGPQHF
TRBD1,TRBV2,TRBJ2-4,NA,TGTGCCAGCAAAATCGACAGGGGGGACAAAAACATTCAGTACTTC,CASKIDRGDKNIQYF
NA,TRBV10-3,TRBJ1-3,many,TGTGCCATCAGTGAGCAGACAGGAAACACCATATATTTT,CAISEQTGNTIYF
NA,TRBV2,TRBJ2-2,few,TGTGCCAGCAATACCGGAATGGAGACCGGGGAGCTGTTTTTT,CASNTGMETGELFF
NA,TRBV10-3,TRBJ1-5,NA,TGTGCCATCAGTGAATCTATGACGGGGCAAGGCAATCAGCCCCAGCATTTT,CAISESMTGQGNQPQHF
NA,TRBV4-1,TRBJ2-7,NA,TGCGCCAGCAGCCAAGAGCTGGTCTACTACGAGCAGTACTTC,CASSQELVYYEQYF